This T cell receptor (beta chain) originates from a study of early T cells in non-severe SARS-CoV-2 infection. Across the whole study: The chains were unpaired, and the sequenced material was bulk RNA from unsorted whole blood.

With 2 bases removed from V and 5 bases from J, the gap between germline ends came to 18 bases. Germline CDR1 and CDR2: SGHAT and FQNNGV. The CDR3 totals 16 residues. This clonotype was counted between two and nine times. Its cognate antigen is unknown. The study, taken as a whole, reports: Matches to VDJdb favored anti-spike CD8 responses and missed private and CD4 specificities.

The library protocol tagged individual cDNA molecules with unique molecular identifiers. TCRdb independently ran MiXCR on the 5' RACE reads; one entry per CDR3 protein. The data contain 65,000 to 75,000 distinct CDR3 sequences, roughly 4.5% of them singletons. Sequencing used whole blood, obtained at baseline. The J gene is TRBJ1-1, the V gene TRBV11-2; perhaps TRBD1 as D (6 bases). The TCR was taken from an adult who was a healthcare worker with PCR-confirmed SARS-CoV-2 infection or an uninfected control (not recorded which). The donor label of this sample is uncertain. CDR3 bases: TGTGCCAGCAGCTTAACGGTCTGGGGGGCGCGAACTGAAGCTTTCTTT. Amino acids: CASSLTVWGARTEAFF.